This T cell receptor beta chain was obtained from a study of blood T cells in healthy people across ages. Study results and caveats: Relative to aged donors, long-lived donors carried more naive CD4+ cells and displayed higher diversity.

This clonotype came up a few times. Its antigen is currently unknown. The CDR3 has 12 residues. The germline gives CDR1 MRHNA, CDR2 SNTAGT. Trimming took off 9 bases at V and 6 bases at J, with 14 bases between the two ends. Together with a sample-barcoded 5' primer, a J-beta primer mix was included in a second PCR lasting about 7 to 12 cycles. TCRdb ran MiXCR on the 5' RACE reads and lists one entry per CDR3 protein. The sample lists roughly 1.6 million distinct CDR3 sequences, about 35% occurring once. The TCR was taken from a woman aged 25-40 years in good health. Sequencing used blood. The chain is built from TRBV6-4 and TRBJ1-1, with D possibly being TRBD1 (6 bases). The CDR3 coding sequence is TGTGCCAGAACTAACAGGGCTTCTGAAGCTTTCTTT. Protein product: CARTNRASEAFF.